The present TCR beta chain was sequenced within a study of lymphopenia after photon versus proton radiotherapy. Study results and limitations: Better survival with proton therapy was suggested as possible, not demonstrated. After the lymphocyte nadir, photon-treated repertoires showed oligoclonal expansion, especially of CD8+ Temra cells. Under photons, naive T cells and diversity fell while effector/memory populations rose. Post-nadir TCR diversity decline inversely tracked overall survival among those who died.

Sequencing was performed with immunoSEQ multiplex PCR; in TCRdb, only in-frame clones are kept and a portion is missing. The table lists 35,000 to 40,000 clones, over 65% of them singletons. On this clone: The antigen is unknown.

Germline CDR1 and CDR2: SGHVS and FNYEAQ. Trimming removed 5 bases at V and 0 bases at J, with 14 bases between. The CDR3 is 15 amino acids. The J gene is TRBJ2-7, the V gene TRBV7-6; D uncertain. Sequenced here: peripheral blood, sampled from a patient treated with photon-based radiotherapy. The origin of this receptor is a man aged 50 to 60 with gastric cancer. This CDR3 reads CASSPAGSVSYEQYF. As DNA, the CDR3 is TGTGCCAGCAGCCCGGCAGGCTCAGTCTCCTACGAGCAGTACTTC.